This passage covers 11 T cell receptor beta chains from one sample sequenced in a study of T cell repertoires in cytomegalovirus infection. MiXCR, run by TCRdb on the reads, gives a single entry per CDR3 protein. The sample holds about 230,000 distinct CDR3 sequences; roughly 20% are singletons and the top ten take roughly 18%. The specimen sequenced was CD8+ T cells from PBMCs. The receptors were gathered from a human donor in good health (CMV status not recorded). Some clones in this sample may be carry-over from other donors' samples.

The V and J genes are TRBV11-2 and TRBJ2-5; D gene uncertain. The CDR3 loop spans 14 amino acids. Per germline, CDR1 SGHAT and CDR2 FQNNGV. V was pared by 0 bases and J by 4 bases, with 9 bases between. CDR3 in DNA: TGTGCCAGCAGCTTAGATAACCGGGTAGAGACCCAGTACTTC. It translates to CASSLDNRVETQYF.

The rearrangement links TRBV6-5 to TRBJ1-1; weak D call: TRBD1 (6 bases). CDR1 is MNHEY, CDR2 SVGAGI, per germline. Trimming removed 3 bases from V and 1 base from J, with 12 bases in between. The CDR3 is 15 residues long. Here the CDR3 DNA reads TGTGCCAGCAGTTATCCGGGGGCAGGGAACACTGAAGCTTTCTTT. Translation: CASSYPGAGNTEAFF.

This clonotype occurred many times. The rearrangement uses TRBV7-8 and TRBJ1-1; TRBD1 is a possible D gene (5 bases). Germline V lookup: CDR1 SGHVS, CDR2 FQNEAQ. The length of the CDR3 is 14 residues. The V end was cut by 5 bases, the J end by 3 bases, with 13 bases between. CDR3: CASSPGAAYTEAFF. The CDR3 DNA reads as TGTGCCAGCAGCCCCGGGGCAGCCTACACTGAAGCTTTCTTT.

There are a few counts of this clonotype. This chain uses TRBV5-5 with TRBJ1-1; perhaps TRBD1 as D (5 bases). This CDR3 has 14 amino acids. Germline V gives CDR1 SGHKS, CDR2 YYEKEE (reference sequence). V was cut by 1 base and J by 1 base, with 8 bases left in between. The CDR3 protein is CASSLWDGNTEAFF. DNA for the CDR3: TGTGCCAGCAGCTTGTGGGACGGGAACACTGAAGCTTTCTTT.

The CDR3 nucleotides read TGTGCCAGGCGGACAGAAGCGTATGGCTACACCTTC. As protein: CARRTEAYGYTF. V and J are TRBV2 and TRBJ1-2; D is possibly TRBD1 (6 bases). The CDR3 spans 12 residues. The germline V gene has CDR1 SNHLY and CDR2 FYNNEI. Trimming took off 9 bases at V and 5 bases at J, with 13 bases between the two ends. Supplemented by reference TRBV2 and TRBJ1-2, the full variable domain reads EPEVTQTPSHQVTQMGQEVILRCVPISNHLYFYWYRQILGQKVEFLVSFYNNEISEKSEIFDDQFSVERPDGSNFTLKIRSTKLEDSAMYFCARRTEAYGYTFGSGTRLTVV.

The CDR3 is CASSQQGDTQYF. CDR3 in DNA: TGCGCCAGCAGTCAACAGGGGGATACGCAGTATTTT. The chain employs TRBV4-1 and TRBJ2-3; 7 bases agree with TRBD1. V was pared by 6 bases and J by 6 bases, with 3 bases of the junction left unmatched. Per germline, CDR1 MGHRA and CDR2 YSYEKL. There are 12 residues in the CDR3.

Only a few counts were recorded for this clonotype. The CDR3 nucleotides read TGTGCCAGCAGCTCCCCCCCGGCCTTGTACGAGCAGTACTTC. It yields the protein CASSSPPALYEQYF. The chain joins TRBV11-1 to TRBJ2-7, with D unclear. The germline CDR1 and CDR2 sequences are SGHAT and FQDESV (reference sequence). This CDR3 contains 14 residues. Trimming left V 4 bases short and J 4 bases short, with 14 bases between. The variable domain in full, completed from reference TRBV11-1 and TRBJ2-7, reads EAEVAQSPRYKITEKSQAVAFWCDPISGHATLYWYRQILGQGPELLVQFQDESVVDDSQLPKDRFSAERLKGVDSTLKIQPAELGDSAMYLCASSSPPALYEQYFGPGTRLTVT.

There are many counts of this clonotype. The chain employs TRBV7-9 and TRBJ1-2; D not resolved. The CDR3 contains 14 residues. The germline V gene has CDR1 SEHNR and CDR2 FQNEAQ (reference sequence). V dropped 1 base and J dropped 4 bases, with 10 bases sitting between them. In DNA form, the CDR3 reads TGTGCCAGCAGCTTAGGAGAGATATTCTATGGCTACACCTTC. Its protein product is CASSLGEIFYGYTF.

In its sample, this clonotype was seen many times. In DNA, the CDR3 is TGTGCCAGCAGCCAAGGAGGGGGGGACTACAATGAGCAGTTCTTC. Its protein is CASSQGGGDYNEQFF. V and J are TRBV14 and TRBJ2-1; a weak D match, TRBD2 (7 bases). With 1 base removed from V and 3 bases from J, the gap between germline ends came to 10 bases. Germline lookup yields CDR1 SGHDN and CDR2 FVKESK. This CDR3 comprises 15 residues.

The chain joins TRBV20-1 to TRBJ2-1; 12 positions match TRBD2. The junction had 3 bases not matched to a gene; V was cut back by 6 bases and J by 3 bases. The germline V gene encodes CDR1 DFQATT and CDR2 SNEGSKA (reference sequence). This CDR3 has 14 residues. As DNA, the CDR3 is TGCAGTGCCGGGACTAGCGGGTTCTACAATGAGCAGTTCTTC. Its protein is CSAGTSGFYNEQFF.

V and J are TRBV7-8 and TRBJ1-5; TRBD1 matches at 9 bases. There are 21 residues in the CDR3. V lost 3 bases and J lost 0; bases outside the gene matches: 18. Germline V CDR1 and CDR2: SGHVS, FQNEAQ. The CDR3 DNA sequence: TGTGCCAGCAGCTTCCCAGAAACAGGGGCGACAGGGGGAAGTAGCAATCAGCCCCAGCATTTT. Residues: CASSFPETGATGGSSNQPQHF.